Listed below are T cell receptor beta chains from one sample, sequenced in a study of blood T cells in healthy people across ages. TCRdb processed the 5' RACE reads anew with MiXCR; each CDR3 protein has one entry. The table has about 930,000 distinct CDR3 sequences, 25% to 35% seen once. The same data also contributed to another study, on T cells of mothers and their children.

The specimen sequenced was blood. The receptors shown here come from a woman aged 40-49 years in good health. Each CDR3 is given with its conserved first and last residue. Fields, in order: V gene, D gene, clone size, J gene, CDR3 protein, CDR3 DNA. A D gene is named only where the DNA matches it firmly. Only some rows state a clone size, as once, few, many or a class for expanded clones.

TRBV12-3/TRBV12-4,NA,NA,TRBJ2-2,CAGSLKGAGELFF,TGTGCCGGCAGTTTAAAGGGGGCCGGGGAGCTGTTTTTT
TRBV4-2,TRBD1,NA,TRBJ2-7,CASSQEARQGYYEQYF,TGTGCCAGCAGCCAAGAAGCGAGACAGGGTTACTACGAGCAGTACTTC
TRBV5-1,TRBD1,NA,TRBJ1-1,CASSPSTGVTNTEAFF,TGCGCCAGCAGCCCGTCGACAGGGGTCACGAACACTGAAGCTTTCTTT
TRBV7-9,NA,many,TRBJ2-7,CASSPPRGYEQYF,TGTGCCAGCAGCCCACCTCGGGGCTACGAGCAGTACTTC
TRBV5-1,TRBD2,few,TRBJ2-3,CASSWGVITSGGTLTQYF,TGCGCCAGCAGCTGGGGCGTCATTACTAGCGGGGGGACCCTTACGCAGTATTTT
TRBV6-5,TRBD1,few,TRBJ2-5,CASDWTGVCQETQYF,TGTGCCAGCGACTGGACAGGGGTTTGCCAAGAGACCCAGTACTTC
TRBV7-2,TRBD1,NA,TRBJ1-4,CASSGIMGQNEKLFF,TGTGCCAGCAGCGGGATCATGGGACAGAATGAAAAACTGTTTTTT
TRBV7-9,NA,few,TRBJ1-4,CASSSILQRTNEKLFF,TGTGCCAGCAGCTCCATTTTACAGAGGACTAATGAAAAACTGTTTTTT
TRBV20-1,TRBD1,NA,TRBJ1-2,CSARDTDRVKYGYTF,TGCAGTGCTAGAGACACGGACAGGGTTAAGTATGGCTACACCTTC
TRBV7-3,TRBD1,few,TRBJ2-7,CASSLSVRDRATYEQYF,TGTGCCAGCAGCTTATCAGTTCGGGACAGGGCTACCTACGAGCAGTACTTC
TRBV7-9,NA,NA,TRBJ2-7,CASSLFGGPQYEQYF,TGTGCCAGCAGCTTATTCGGGGGCCCTCAATACGAGCAGTACTTC
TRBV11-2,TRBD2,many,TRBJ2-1,CASSLGGLGYNEQFF,TGTGCCAGCAGCTTAGGGGGACTAGGCTACAATGAGCAGTTCTTC
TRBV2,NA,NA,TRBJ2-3,CASTFGGRTSTDTQYF,TGTGCCAGCACTTTCGGGGGGCGAACTAGCACAGATACGCAGTATTTT
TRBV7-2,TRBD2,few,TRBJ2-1,CASSPRDRLAGPIEQFF,TGTGCCAGCAGCCCCAGAGATAGACTAGCGGGGCCGATTGAGCAGTTCTTC
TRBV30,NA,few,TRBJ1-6,CAWSTGIGNSPLHF,TGTGCCTGGAGTACAGGGATCGGTAATTCACCCCTCCACTTT
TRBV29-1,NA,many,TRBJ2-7,CSVAAAGYEQYF,TGCAGCGTTGCGGCGGCGGGCTACGAGCAGTACTTC
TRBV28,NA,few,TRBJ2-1,CASSLAGWAYNEQFF,TGTGCCAGCAGTTTGGCGGGATGGGCCTACAATGAGCAGTTCTTC
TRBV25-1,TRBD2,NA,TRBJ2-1,CASSELSSGGNEQFF,TGTGCCAGCAGTGAATTGTCTAGCGGGGGAAATGAGCAGTTCTTC